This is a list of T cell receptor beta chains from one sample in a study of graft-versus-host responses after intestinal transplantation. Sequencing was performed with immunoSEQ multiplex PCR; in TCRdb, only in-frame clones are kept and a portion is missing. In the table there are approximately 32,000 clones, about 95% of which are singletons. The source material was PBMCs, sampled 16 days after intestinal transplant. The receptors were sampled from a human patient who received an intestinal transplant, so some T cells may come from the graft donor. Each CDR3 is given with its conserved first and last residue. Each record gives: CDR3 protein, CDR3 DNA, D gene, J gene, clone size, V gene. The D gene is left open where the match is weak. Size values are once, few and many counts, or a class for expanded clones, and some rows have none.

CDR3aa: CASSLWTSGRAREQYF
CDR3nt: TGTGCCAGCAGTTTATGGACTAGCGGGAGGGCCCGCGAGCAGTACTTC
d_gene: TRBD2
j_gene: TRBJ2-7
abundance: .
v_gene: TRBV28

CDR3aa: CARRGQPFSGNTIYF
CDR3nt: TGTGCCAGAAGGGGACAACCATTTTCTGGAAACACCATATATTTT
d_gene: .
j_gene: TRBJ1-3
abundance: .
v_gene: TRBV27

CDR3aa: CASSFTSGSSYEQYF
CDR3nt: TGCGCCAGCAGCTTTACTAGCGGGAGCTCCTACGAGCAGTACTTC
d_gene: TRBD2
j_gene: TRBJ2-7
abundance: .
v_gene: TRBV5-1

CDR3aa: CASSRSRASTDTQYF
CDR3nt: TGTGCCAGCAGCCGTAGCAGGGCCAGCACAGATACGCAGTATTTT
d_gene: .
j_gene: TRBJ2-3
abundance: .
v_gene: TRBV7-9

CDR3aa: CASTNGAGNHF
CDR3nt: TGTGCCAGTACCAATGGGGCAGGTAATCATTTT
d_gene: .
j_gene: TRBJ1-5
abundance: .
v_gene: TRBV6-1

CDR3aa: CASSQSWISYNEQFF
CDR3nt: TGTGCCAGCAGCCAATCGTGGATATCCTACAATGAGCAGTTCTTC
d_gene: .
j_gene: TRBJ2-1
abundance: .
v_gene: TRBV4-2

CDR3aa: CASSDSSGSETQYF
CDR3nt: TGTGCCAGCAGTGATTCTAGCGGGAGTGAGACCCAGTACTTC
d_gene: TRBD2
j_gene: TRBJ2-5
abundance: .
v_gene: TRBV6-4

CDR3aa: CASSTSGINEQYF
CDR3nt: TGTGCCAGCTCCACTAGCGGGATAAACGAGCAGTACTTC
d_gene: TRBD2
j_gene: TRBJ2-7
abundance: .
v_gene: TRBV6-6

CDR3aa: CASSIVFSGYNEQFF
CDR3nt: TGTGCCAGTAGTATAGTTTTTAGCGGCTACAATGAGCAGTTCTTC
d_gene: .
j_gene: TRBJ2-1
abundance: .
v_gene: TRBV19

CDR3aa: CASSFESNQPQHF
CDR3nt: TGTGCCAGCAGCTTCGAGAGCAATCAGCCCCAGCATTTT
d_gene: .
j_gene: TRBJ1-5
abundance: .
v_gene: TRBV7-2

CDR3aa: CASSEGGSLYEQYF
CDR3nt: TGTGCCAGTAGCGAAGGGGGTAGCTTATACGAGCAGTACTTC
d_gene: .
j_gene: TRBJ2-7
abundance: .
v_gene: TRBV19

CDR3aa: CASSPVSWGEQFF
CDR3nt: TGTGCCAGCAGCCCGGTATCTTGGGGTGAGCAGTTCTTC
d_gene: .
j_gene: TRBJ2-1
abundance: .
v_gene: TRBV7-9

CDR3aa: CASSLGFSWAGGPKGSYNEQFF
CDR3nt: TGTGCCAGCAGTTTGGGTTTTAGTTGGGCGGGAGGGCCAAAGGGCTCCTACAATGAGCAGTTCTTC
d_gene: TRBD2
j_gene: TRBJ2-1
abundance: .
v_gene: TRBV28

CDR3aa: CASSPGRGYEQFF
CDR3nt: TGTGCCAGCAGCCCCGGAAGGGGATATGAGCAGTTCTTC
d_gene: .
j_gene: TRBJ2-1
abundance: .
v_gene: TRBV11-2

CDR3aa: CASSSRTSGRAWEQFF
CDR3nt: TGTGCCAGCAGTTCTCGGACTAGCGGGAGGGCCTGGGAGCAGTTCTTC
d_gene: TRBD2
j_gene: TRBJ2-1
abundance: .
v_gene: TRBV28

CDR3aa: CASSQGTGYNSPLHF
CDR3nt: TGCGCCAGCAGCCAAGGGACAGGTTATAATTCACCCCTCCACTTT
d_gene: TRBD1
j_gene: TRBJ1-6
abundance: once
v_gene: TRBV4-1

CDR3aa: CASSRNRDKEGYSGNTIYF
CDR3nt: TGTGCCAGCAGCCGGAACCGGGACAAGGAGGGCTACTCTGGAAACACCATATATTTT
d_gene: .
j_gene: TRBJ1-3
abundance: .
v_gene: TRBV9

CDR3aa: CASSLWGRAGEGCEQYF
CDR3nt: TGCGCCAGTAGCCTCTGGGGAAGGGCAGGAGAAGGCTGCGAGCAGTACTTC
d_gene: .
j_gene: TRBJ2-7
abundance: .
v_gene: TRBV5-1

CDR3aa: CASSPRIVGTTGELFF
CDR3nt: TGCGCCAGCAGCCCCAGGATTGTAGGGACGACCGGGGAGCTGTTTTTT
d_gene: .
j_gene: TRBJ2-2
abundance: once
v_gene: TRBV5-1

CDR3aa: CASSYAGQETQYF
CDR3nt: TGTGCCAGCAGTTACGCCGGGCAAGAGACCCAGTACTTC
d_gene: .
j_gene: TRBJ2-5
abundance: .
v_gene: TRBV6-5

CDR3aa: CASSLAHNNEQFF
CDR3nt: TGTGCCAGCAGCTTAGCGCACAACAATGAGCAGTTCTTC
d_gene: .
j_gene: TRBJ2-1
abundance: .
v_gene: TRBV13

CDR3aa: CASSRMPGQPYEQYF
CDR3nt: TGCGCCAGCAGCAGGATGCCGGGACAACCCTACGAGCAGTACTTC
d_gene: .
j_gene: TRBJ2-7
abundance: .
v_gene: TRBV5-1

CDR3aa: CASSVDGTYEQYF
CDR3nt: TGTGCATCATCGGTGGACGGTACCTACGAGCAGTACTTC
d_gene: .
j_gene: TRBJ2-7
abundance: .
v_gene: TRBV6-5

CDR3aa: CASGRLAGGYNEQFF
CDR3nt: TGTGCCAGCGGACGGTTGGCGGGCGGCTACAATGAGCAGTTCTTC
d_gene: .
j_gene: TRBJ2-1
abundance: .
v_gene: TRBV6-1

CDR3aa: CASTQGGWVSYEQYF
CDR3nt: TGTGCCAGCACCCAGGGGGGTTGGGTCTCCTACGAGCAGTACTTC
d_gene: .
j_gene: TRBJ2-7
abundance: .
v_gene: TRBV6-1

CDR3aa: CASSLRLAQYF
CDR3nt: TGTGCCAGCAGCTTAAGGCTAGCTCAGTACTTC
d_gene: .
j_gene: TRBJ2-5
abundance: .
v_gene: TRBV7-8

CDR3aa: CATSRDLSGNTEAFF
CDR3nt: TGTGCCACCAGCAGAGATCTTTCCGGGAACACTGAAGCTTTCTTT
d_gene: .
j_gene: TRBJ1-1
abundance: .
v_gene: TRBV15

CDR3aa: CASSLAQGGTGELFF
CDR3nt: TGCGCCAGCAGCTTGGCACAGGGAGGCACCGGGGAGCTGTTTTTT
d_gene: .
j_gene: TRBJ2-2
abundance: .
v_gene: TRBV5-1

CDR3aa: CASSEYIYNEQFF
CDR3nt: TGTGCCAGCAGTGAATATATTTACAATGAGCAGTTCTTC
d_gene: .
j_gene: TRBJ2-1
abundance: .
v_gene: TRBV6-1

CDR3aa: CASTGAYEQYF
CDR3nt: TGTGCCAGCACAGGGGCCTACGAGCAGTACTTC
d_gene: .
j_gene: TRBJ2-7
abundance: once
v_gene: TRBV28

CDR3aa: CASVAGGYNEQFF
CDR3nt: TGTGCCAGTGTAGCGGGAGGGTACAATGAGCAGTTCTTC
d_gene: TRBD2
j_gene: TRBJ2-1
abundance: .
v_gene: TRBV19

CDR3aa: CASSPDLLAGEWGAEQFF
CDR3nt: TGCGCCAGCAGCCCCGATTTGTTAGCGGGAGAATGGGGAGCTGAGCAGTTCTTC
d_gene: TRBD2
j_gene: TRBJ2-1
abundance: .
v_gene: TRBV4-3

CDR3aa: CASMARGRAGEQYF
CDR3nt: TGTGCCAGCATGGCACGCGGGAGGGCCGGCGAGCAGTACTTC
d_gene: TRBD2
j_gene: TRBJ2-7
abundance: .
v_gene: TRBV27

CDR3aa: CASSTGSYEQYF
CDR3nt: TGTGCCAGCAGTACAGGGTCCTACGAGCAGTACTTC
d_gene: .
j_gene: TRBJ2-7
abundance: .
v_gene: TRBV6-1

CDR3aa: CASSSGINQPQHF
CDR3nt: TGCGCCAGCAGCTCGGGTATCAATCAGCCCCAGCATTTT
d_gene: .
j_gene: TRBJ1-5
abundance: .
v_gene: TRBV5-1

CDR3aa: CASSRLGGLAGNTIYF
CDR3nt: TGTGCCAGCAGCCGGTTAGGAGGACTCGCGGGAAACACCATATATTTT
d_gene: .
j_gene: TRBJ1-3
abundance: .
v_gene: TRBV28

CDR3aa: CASSPLGLAGGGNEQFF
CDR3nt: TGTGCCAGCAGTCCTCTGGGACTAGCGGGAGGCGGGAATGAGCAGTTCTTC
d_gene: TRBD2
j_gene: TRBJ2-1
abundance: .
v_gene: TRBV28

CDR3aa: CASSASRQGPLYGYTF
CDR3nt: TGTGCCAGCAGTGCCTCACGACAGGGTCCTCTCTATGGCTACACCTTC
d_gene: TRBD1
j_gene: TRBJ1-2
abundance: .
v_gene: TRBV28

CDR3aa: CASSSYNEQFF
CDR3nt: TGTGCCAGCAGTTCCTACAATGAGCAGTTCTTC
d_gene: .
j_gene: TRBJ2-1
abundance: .
v_gene: TRBV28

CDR3aa: CATSRVEGFTEAFF
CDR3nt: TGTGCCACCAGCAGAGTGGAGGGTTTCACTGAAGCTTTCTTT
d_gene: .
j_gene: TRBJ1-1
abundance: .
v_gene: TRBV15

CDR3aa: CASSVTREGGPDTQYF
CDR3nt: TGTGCCAGCAGCGTAACACGGGAGGGGGGCCCAGATACGCAGTATTTT
d_gene: TRBD2
j_gene: TRBJ2-3
abundance: .
v_gene: TRBV9

CDR3aa: CASSENGRLETQYF
CDR3nt: TGTGCCAGCAGTGAAAACGGGAGGCTAGAGACCCAGTACTTC
d_gene: TRBD2
j_gene: TRBJ2-5
abundance: .
v_gene: TRBV25-1

CDR3aa: CASSLEGGGNQPQHF
CDR3nt: TGTGCCAGCAGCTTAGAAGGGGGTGGCAATCAGCCCCAGCATTTT
d_gene: .
j_gene: TRBJ1-5
abundance: once
v_gene: TRBV7-9

CDR3aa: CASSLARAGRRETRYF
CDR3nt: TGTGCCAGCAGCCTCGCCCGGGCCGGGAGGAGAGAGACCCGGTACTTC
d_gene: TRBD2
j_gene: TRBJ2-5
abundance: .
v_gene: TRBV11-2

CDR3aa: CASSMIGGDGQPQHF
CDR3nt: TGTGCCAGTAGTATGATTGGAGGGGACGGGCAGCCCCAGCATTTT
d_gene: .
j_gene: TRBJ1-5
abundance: .
v_gene: TRBV19

CDR3aa: CASSYLAGGYNEQFF
CDR3nt: TGTGCCAGCAGTTATCTAGCGGGAGGCTACAATGAGCAGTTCTTC
d_gene: TRBD2
j_gene: TRBJ2-1
abundance: .
v_gene: TRBV28

CDR3aa: CTSSPRGALNEQYF
CDR3nt: TGCACCAGCAGCCCCCGGGGGGCGCTCAACGAGCAGTACTTC
d_gene: .
j_gene: TRBJ2-7
abundance: .
v_gene: TRBV1